The source of this T cell receptor (beta chain) is a study of identical twins. TCRdb passed the 5' RACE reads through MiXCR, listing each CDR3 protein once. This table holds around 500,000 distinct CDR3 sequences, 14% found once. The CDR3 spans 14 residues. Germline V gene sequence: CDR1 SNHLY, CDR2 FYNNEI. J gave up 1 base and V 7 bases, and 3 bases lay outside the gene matches. This sample also appeared in a second study, on yellow fever vaccine responses in identical twins.

V and J are TRBV2 and TRBJ2-7, with 11 positions matching TRBD2. The sequencing input was CD4+ T cells sorted from blood. This TCR was sampled from a young woman in good health. CDR3 in amino acids: CASTWTSGSYEQYF. The DNA of the CDR3 is TGTGCCAGCACCTGGACTAGCGGGTCCTACGAGCAGTACTTC.